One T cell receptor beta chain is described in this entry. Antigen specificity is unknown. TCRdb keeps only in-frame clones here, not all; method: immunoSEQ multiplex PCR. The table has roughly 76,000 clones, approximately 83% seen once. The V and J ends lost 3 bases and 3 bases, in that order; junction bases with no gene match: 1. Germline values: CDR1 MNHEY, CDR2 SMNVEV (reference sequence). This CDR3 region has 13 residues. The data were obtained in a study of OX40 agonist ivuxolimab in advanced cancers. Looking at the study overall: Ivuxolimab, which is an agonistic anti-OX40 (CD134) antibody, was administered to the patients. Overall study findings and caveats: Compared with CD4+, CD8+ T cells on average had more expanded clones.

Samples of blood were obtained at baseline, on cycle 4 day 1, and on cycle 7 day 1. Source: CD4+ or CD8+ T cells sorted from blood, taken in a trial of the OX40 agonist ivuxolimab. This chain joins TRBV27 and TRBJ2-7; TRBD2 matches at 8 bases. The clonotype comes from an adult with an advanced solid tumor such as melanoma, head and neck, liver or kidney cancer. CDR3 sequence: CASSFRGGYEQYF. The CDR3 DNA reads TGTGCCAGCAGTTTTCGGGGGGGCTACGAGCAGTACTTC.